One and the same sample provided the 18 T cell receptor beta chains below, sequenced in a study of cytomegalovirus exposure and HLA in healthy donors. PCR used 60 Vbeta primers and 13 Jbeta primers. Using immunoSEQ multiplex PCR, the repertoire was profiled, and TCRdb retains in-frame clones only, with some absent. The repertoire consists of 95,000 to 150,000 clones, with roughly 80% occurring once and the leading ten covering 20%. The material sequenced was PBMCs. Receptors originate from a man between 18 and 35 years old in good health and CMV-seropositive.

This clone came up once. The chain joins TRBV5-1 to TRBJ1-5; a weak D match, TRBD1 (6 bases). This CDR3 is 14 amino acids long. Trimming stripped 1 base from V and 5 bases from J, with 10 bases between. Germline loops: CDR1 SGHRS, CDR2 YFSETQ. CDR3 residues: CASSLTGQDQPQHF. DNA for the CDR3: TGCGCCAGCAGCTTGACAGGGCAAGATCAGCCCCAGCATTTT.

The chain couples TRBV2 to TRBJ2-7; weak D call: TRBD1 (6 bases). CDR1 and CDR2 (germline): SNHLY, FYNNEI. CDR3 length equals 15 residues. V was cut by 5 bases and J by 5 bases, with 19 bases left in between. The CDR3 DNA reads TGTGCCAGCAGTCTTGGTAGGGGGAGATGGGACGAGCAGTACTTC. Translation: CASSLGRGRWDEQYF.

This clone was recorded a few times. V and J are TRBV10-3 and TRBJ1-1, with 8 nucleotides matching TRBD1. The CDR3 has 15 residues. The V gene end was trimmed by 2 bases and the J gene end by 5 bases; junction bases not matched to a gene: 7. The germline gives CDR1 ENHRY, CDR2 SYGVKD. The CDR3 DNA reads as TGTGCCATCAGTGAGCCGGGACAGGCGGGGACTGAAGCTTTCTTT. It translates to CAISEPGQAGTEAFF.

This clone has a single count. The V call is TRBV18, the J call TRBJ1-1; a possible D gene is TRBD1 (5 bases). V was shortened by 3 bases and J by 1 base, with 9 bases between the two germline ends. In germline, CDR1 is KGHSH, CDR2 LQKENI. The CDR3 runs 14 residues. Here the CDR3 DNA reads TGTGCCAGCTCACCCCAGGACACGAACACTGAAGCTTTCTTT. This encodes CASSPQDTNTEAFF.

This rearrangement joins TRBV6-5 to TRBJ1-1; 8 bases match TRBD1. The ends lost 5 bases at V and 2 bases at J; junction bases unmatched: 4. The CDR3 loop spans 14 amino acids. Looked up from germline, CDR1 is MNHEY and CDR2 is SVGAGI. CDR3 sequence: CASSETGANTEAFF. The CDR3 bases are TGTGCCAGCAGTGAGACAGGGGCCAACACTGAAGCTTTCTTT.

This clone was counted a single time. The rearrangement joins TRBV2 to TRBJ1-2; D is unresolved. The length of the CDR3 is 15 residues. V lost 2 bases, J lost 4 bases, and 14 bases lay in between. Germline CDR1 is SNHLY and CDR2 is FYNNEI. The CDR3 here is CASSESRTPTYGYTF. The CDR3 DNA sequence: TGTGCCAGCAGTGAAAGTAGGACTCCGACCTATGGCTACACCTTC. Drawing the rest from reference TRBV2 and TRBJ1-2, the complete variable domain is EPEVTQTPSHQVTQMGQEVILRCVPISNHLYFYWYRQILGQKVEFLVSFYNNEISEKSEIFDDQFSVERPDGSNFTLKIRSTKLEDSAMYFCASSESRTPTYGYTFGSGTRLTVV.

This chain links TRBV5-1 with TRBJ2-2, with 7 bases that match TRBD2. The germline CDR1 and CDR2 sequences are SGHRS and YFSETQ. V was pared by 3 bases and J by 0 bases, with 2 bases of the junction left unmatched. The CDR3 length is 15 residues. CDR3 protein: CASSWGGPNTGELFF. In DNA, the CDR3 is TGCGCCAGCAGCTGGGGGGGACCGAACACCGGGGAGCTGTTTTTT.

This chain joins TRBV30 and TRBJ2-4; D possibly corresponds to TRBD1 (6 bases). Trimming took 3 bases from V and 6 from J, leaving 18 bases between them. CDR1 and CDR2 from the germline V gene are GTSNPN and SVGIG (reference sequence). The CDR3 is 15 residues long. The CDR3 loop reads CAWSERHRDRNIQYF. The CDR3 nucleotides are TGTGCCTGGAGCGAGCGACACAGGGATAGAAACATTCAGTACTTC. The whole variable domain, remainder taken from reference TRBV30 and TRBJ2-4, is SQTIHQWPATLVQPVGSPLSLECTVEGTSNPNLYWYRQAAGRGLQLLFYSVGIGQISSEVPQNLSASRPQDRQFILSSKKLLLSDSGFYLCAWSERHRDRNIQYFGAGTRLSVL.

This clone turned up a few times. This chain connects TRBV18 to TRBJ1-1; D possibly corresponds to TRBD1 (6 bases). V lost 2 bases and J 8 bases, leaving 9 bases between the germline ends. This CDR3 has 12 amino acids. Germline V gene lookup returns CDR1 KGHSH and CDR2 LQKENI. CDR3 in amino acids: CASSPRGWEAFF. CDR3 DNA: TGTGCCAGCTCACCAAGGGGGTGGGAAGCTTTCTTT.

This clone has just one count. The chain has TRBV18 and TRBJ1-2; possible D gene TRBD1, 6 bases. This CDR3 has 16 amino acids. V shed 4 bases and J shed 0 bases, with 15 bases lying between them. Germline V gene data show CDR1 as KGHSH and CDR2 as LQKENI. As DNA, the CDR3 is TGTGCCAGCTCACGGGTGGGGACACCCTCTAACTATGGCTACACCTTC. As protein: CASSRVGTPSNYGYTF.

The CDR3 region is CASVGGTGELFF. CDR3 bases: TGTGCTAGTGTCGGGGGAACCGGGGAGCTGTTTTTT. The gene calls are TRBV12-5 and TRBJ2-2, with D perhaps TRBD2 (6 bases). Germline CDR1 reads LGHNT; CDR2 reads FRNRAP. The CDR3 has 12 residues. V was shortened by 7 bases and J by 5 bases, with 8 bases between the two germline ends.

The chain is built from TRBV2 and TRBJ1-1; 8 nucleotides line up with TRBD1. The germline V gene encodes CDR1 SNHLY and CDR2 FYNNEI. J lost 3 bases, V lost 8 bases, and 2 bases had no gene match. This CDR3 contains 12 residues. CDR3 nucleotides: TGTGCCAGCGGACAGGGCTACACTGAAGCTTTCTTT. Its protein is CASGQGYTEAFF.

J is TRBJ1-2 and V is TRBV30, with 7 bases that match TRBD1. Germline V CDR1 and CDR2: GTSNPN, SVGIG (reference sequence). V trimming: 5 bases; J trimming: 8 bases; junction bases outside the gene matches: 17. This CDR3 spans 15 amino acids. CDR3 in amino acids: CAWANLNNRGYGYTF. CDR3 DNA: TGTGCCTGGGCTAACCTTAATAACAGGGGCTACGGCTACACCTTC.

The chain couples TRBV4-1 to TRBJ2-1; 10 bases map to TRBD2. This CDR3 region has 16 residues. With 4 bases clipped from V and 6 bases from J, the junction kept 9 bases outside the gene matches. Germline CDR1 reads MGHRA; CDR2 reads YSYEKL. This chain's CDR3 is CASSLPTLAGANEQFF. CDR3 DNA: TGCGCCAGCAGCCTCCCCACCCTAGCGGGGGCCAATGAGCAGTTCTTC.

The chain uses TRBV29-1 and TRBJ1-5; tentative D call: TRBD1 (5 bases). The V gene lost 7 bases and the J gene lost 2 bases, with 15 bases spanning the gap. There are 14 residues in the CDR3. The V gene's germline CDR1 is SQVTM and CDR2 ANQGSEA. The CDR3 sequence: CSGDRVGGNQPQHF. As DNA, the CDR3 is TGCAGCGGTGACCGAGTAGGGGGCAATCAGCCCCAGCATTTT.

This clone was recorded once. As DNA, the CDR3 is TGTGCCAGTAGTATTGGCAGCGGGCGCACAGATACGCAGTATTTT. The encoded protein is CASSIGSGRTDTQYF. The V gene is TRBV19, the J gene TRBJ2-3; possible D gene TRBD2, 6 bases. CDR3 length: 15 residues. Germline assignment: CDR1 LNHDA and CDR2 SQIVND (reference sequence). The V end lost 3 bases, the J end lost 1 base, and 11 bases lay between the germline ends. Based on the CDR3 plus reference TRBV19 and TRBJ2-3, the full variable domain is DGGITQSPKYLFRKEGQNVTLSCEQNLNHDAMYWYRQDPGQGLRLIYYSQIVNDFQKGDIAEGYSVSREKKESFPLTVTSAQKNPTAFYLCASSIGSGRTDTQYFGPGTRLTVL.

The J gene is TRBJ1-5, the V gene TRBV4-1; no clear D. V was trimmed by 3 bases and J by 2 bases, leaving 5 bases between them. The V gene's germline CDR1 is MGHRA and CDR2 YSYEKL. The CDR3 length is 13 residues. For the CDR3, the DNA is TGCGCCAGCAGCCACGGGGGCAATCAGCCCCAGCATTTT. The encoded protein is CASSHGGNQPQHF.

V gene TRBV7-9 combines with J gene TRBJ1-5; D call uncertain. Trimming took 2 bases from V and 4 from J, leaving 6 bases between them. The germline CDR1 and CDR2 sequences are SEHNR and FQNEAQ (reference sequence). The CDR3 is 13 residues long. CDR3 amino acids: CASSLIENQPQHF. As DNA, the CDR3 is TGTGCCAGCAGCTTAATAGAGAATCAGCCCCAGCATTTT.